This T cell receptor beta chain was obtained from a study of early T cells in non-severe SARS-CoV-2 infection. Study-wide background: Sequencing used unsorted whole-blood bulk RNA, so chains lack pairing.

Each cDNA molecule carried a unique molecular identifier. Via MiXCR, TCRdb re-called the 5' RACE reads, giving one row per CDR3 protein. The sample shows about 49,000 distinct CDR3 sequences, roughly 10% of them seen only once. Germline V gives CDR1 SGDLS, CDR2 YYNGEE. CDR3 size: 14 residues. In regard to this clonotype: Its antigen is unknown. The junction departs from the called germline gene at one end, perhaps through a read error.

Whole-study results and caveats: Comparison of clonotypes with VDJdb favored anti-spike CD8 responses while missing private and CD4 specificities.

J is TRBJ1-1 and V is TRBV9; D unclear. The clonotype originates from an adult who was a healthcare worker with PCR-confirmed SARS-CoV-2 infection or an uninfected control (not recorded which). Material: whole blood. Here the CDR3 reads CASSVEGVAEEVFF. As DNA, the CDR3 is TGTGCCAGCAGCGTAGAGGGAGTCGCGGAGGAAGTTTTCTTT. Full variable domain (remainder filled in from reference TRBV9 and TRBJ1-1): DSGVTQTPKHLITATGQRVTLRCSPRSGDLSVYWYQQSLDQGLQFLIQYYNGEERAKGNILERFSAQQFPDLHSELNLSSLELGDSALYFCASSVEGVAEEVFFGQGTRLTVV.